This T cell receptor (beta chain) was recovered during a study of cytomegalovirus exposure and HLA in healthy donors. This clone was recorded a few times. Antigen unknown. Study conclusions and caveats: Indistinguishability led to the exclusion of some V segments, TRBV6-2 and TRBV6-3 included. CMV serostatus stood as the only immune exposure information on hand.

The PCR ran on 60 Vbeta and 13 Jbeta primers. Sequenced by immunoSEQ multiplex PCR; TCRdb stores in-frame clones only, minus some. This sample has approximately 160,000 clones, with around three quarters found just once. The germline V gene encodes CDR1 DFQATT and CDR2 SNEGSKA (reference sequence). Trimming cost V 6 bases and J 6 bases, with 10 bases left between them. This CDR3 has 11 residues. Sequenced input: PBMCs. This chain connects TRBV20-1 to TRBJ2-3; D is uncertain. The receptor's source is a woman aged 50 to 65 in good health and CMV-seropositive. The CDR3 DNA is TGCAGTGCCCGAGAGGCGGATACGCAGTATTTT. Its protein is CSAREADTQYF.